Following are 21 T cell receptor beta chains from one sample sequenced in a study of neurological immune-mediated disorders. TCRdb re-analysed the 5' RACE reads in MiXCR, keeping a single row per CDR3 protein. The profile covers 50,000 to 60,000 distinct CDR3 sequences, with roughly 2.5% appearing a single time and under 4% taken by the ten largest. Material: PBMCs. The receptors originated from a man aged 50 to 59 with multiple sclerosis.

This clonotype was picked up many times. The rearrangement links TRBV12-3 or TRBV12-4 to TRBJ1-3, with D possibly matching TRBD1 (5 bases). There are 14 residues in the CDR3. With 3 bases removed from V and 4 bases from J, the gap between germline ends came to 10 bases. CDR3 in amino acids: CASSFGRTGNTIYF. The CDR3 coding sequence is TGTGCCAGCAGTTTTGGGCGGACAGGAAACACCATATATTTT.

Ten or more counts support this clonotype. The chain has TRBV20-1 and TRBJ1-6, with 10 bases that match TRBD1. The CDR3 sequence is 15 residues long. CDR1 and CDR2 (germline): DFQATT, SNEGSKA (reference sequence). J was trimmed by 9 bases and V by 3 bases; bases with no gene match: 8. CDR3 loop: CSARLTGGQGSPLHF. DNA of the CDR3: TGCAGTGCTAGGCTGACAGGGGGCCAAGGTTCACCCCTCCACTTT.

This clonotype was picked up many times. The J gene is TRBJ1-3, the V gene TRBV3-1; 11 nucleotides match TRBD1. This CDR3 spans 17 amino acids. Losses at the gene ends were 4 bases for V and 0 bases for J; bases not matched to a gene: 5. Germline V lookup: CDR1 LGHDT, CDR2 YNNKEL (reference sequence). The CDR3 bases are TGTGCCAGCAGCCCGGGGACAGGGGGGAACTCTGGAAACACCATATATTTT. Translated, it gives CASSPGTGGNSGNTIYF. Variable domain in full (rest from reference TRBV3-1 and TRBJ1-3): DTAVSQTPKYLVTQMGNDKSIKCEQNLGHDTMYWYKQDSKKFLKIMFSYNNKELIINETVPNRFSPKSPDKAHLNLHINSLELGDSAVYFCASSPGTGGNSGNTIYFGEGSWLTVV.

This clonotype was seen ten or more times. The J gene is TRBJ2-6, the V gene TRBV5-1, with a possible D match to TRBD2 (6 bases). The length of the CDR3 is 15 residues. The germline V and J ends were trimmed by 5 bases and 4 bases, with 13 bases remaining between them. The germline CDR1 and CDR2 sequences are SGHRS and YFSETQ. The CDR3 DNA reads as TGCGCCAGCAGACCCCGCGGGGTGGGGGCCAACGTCCTGACTTTC. Protein sequence: CASRPRGVGANVLTF.

This clonotype was detected many times. This chain uses TRBV9 with TRBJ1-2; 7 positions agree with TRBD1. The CDR3 covers 17 residues. The germline CDR1 and CDR2 sequences are SGDLS and YYNGEE. V trimming: 0 bases; J trimming: 9 bases; junction bases outside the gene matches: 17. CDR3 DNA: TGTGCCAGCAGCGTAGTGGACAACAGGGGTAGGCGATTTAGCTACACCTTC. Translating it yields CASSVVDNRGRRFSYTF. The full variable domain, with the rest looked up from reference TRBV9 and TRBJ1-2, is DSGVTQTPKHLITATGQRVTLRCSPRSGDLSVYWYQQSLDQGLQFLIQYYNGEERAKGNILERFSAQQFPDLHSELNLSSLELGDSALYFCASSVVDNRGRRFSYTFGSGTRLTVV.

This clonotype was counted ten times or more. This chain connects TRBV29-1 to TRBJ2-7, with D possibly being TRBD2 (7 bases). Trimming removed 6 bases at V and 3 bases at J, with 21 bases between. This CDR3 is 15 amino acids long. Germline lookup yields CDR1 SQVTM and CDR2 ANQGSEA. The CDR3 here is CSVAGEGGIVYEQYF. CDR3 nucleotide sequence: TGCAGCGTCGCAGGGGAGGGAGGGATAGTCTACGAGCAGTACTTC.

This clonotype was detected ten times or more. The genes are TRBV7-2 and TRBJ1-6, with D possibly TRBD1 on 5 matching bases. The V end lost 1 base, the J end lost 10 bases, and 14 bases lay between the germline ends. This CDR3 comprises 15 residues. Germline CDR1 reads SGHTA; CDR2 reads FQGNSA. CDR3 DNA: TGTGCCAGCAGCTTAGATTCGGGGGTTGGGTCACCCCTCCACTTT. It specifies CASSLDSGVGSPLHF.

This clonotype was seen repeatedly, ten times or more. The J gene is TRBJ1-1, the V gene TRBV3-1; D unclear. V was trimmed by 1 base and J by 5 bases, leaving 11 bases between them. Per the germline V gene, CDR1 is LGHDT and CDR2 is YNNKEL (reference sequence). The CDR3 is 14 amino acids. CDR3 DNA: TGTGCCAGCAGCCAAGGAAGAAGGGTGACTGAAGCTTTCTTT. Its translation is CASSQGRRVTEAFF. Combining the CDR3 with reference TRBV3-1 and TRBJ1-1 gives the whole variable domain DTAVSQTPKYLVTQMGNDKSIKCEQNLGHDTMYWYKQDSKKFLKIMFSYNNKELIINETVPNRFSPKSPDKAHLNLHINSLELGDSAVYFCASSQGRRVTEAFFGQGTRLTVV.

This clonotype occurred many times. The chain links TRBV7-2 to TRBJ2-4; 7 bases agree with TRBD1. V shed 5 bases, J shed 0 bases, and the junction held 7 bases outside the gene matches. The CDR3 consists of 16 residues. Germline CDR1 is SGHTA and CDR2 is FQGNSA. DNA of the CDR3: TGTGCCAGCAGCCCAAGACAGGGAATAGCCAAAAACATTCAGTACTTC. Its translation: CASSPRQGIAKNIQYF.

This clonotype came up a few times. The chain links TRBV7-6 to TRBJ2-7, with 7 bases fitting TRBD1. Losses at the gene ends were 4 bases for V and 7 bases for J; bases not matched to a gene: 13. The CDR3 is made up of 15 amino acids. The V gene's germline CDR1 is SGHVS and CDR2 FNYEAQ. CDR3 amino acids: CASSSSPGQLTEQYF. CDR3 coding DNA: TGTGCCAGCAGCTCTTCTCCGGGACAGCTAACAGAGCAGTACTTC. The entire variable domain, with the rest obtained from reference TRBV7-6 and TRBJ2-7, is as follows: GAGVSQSPRYKVTKRGQDVALRCDPISGHVSLYWYRQALGQGPEFLTYFNYEAQQDKSGLPNDRFSAERPEGSISTLTIQRTEQRDSAMYRCASSSSPGQLTEQYFGPGTRLTVT.

This clonotype turned up a few times. A much larger clone lies one base from this, so it may be a read error. This rearrangement joins TRBV5-5 to TRBJ2-7, with TRBD1 matching 9 bases. The J segment lost 4 bases and the V segment lost 4 bases, leaving 3 bases of the junction unmatched. This CDR3 is built from 13 residues. CDR1 and CDR2 (germline): SGHKS, YYEKEE (reference sequence). The CDR3 region is CASSQTGGYEQYF. The CDR3 DNA is TGTGCCAGCAGCCAGACAGGGGGTTACGAGCAGTACTTC.

This clonotype was recorded at least ten times. J is TRBJ1-4 and V is TRBV20-1; D unclear. CDR1 is DFQATT, CDR2 SNEGSKA, per germline (reference sequence). The CDR3 is 13 amino acids. V gave up 4 bases and J gave up 2 bases, with 8 bases separating them. The CDR3 nucleotides read TGCAGTGCTAAGAGCCAGACTAATGAAAAACTGTTTTTT. Protein product: CSAKSQTNEKLFF.

This clonotype was picked up many times. This chain links TRBV4-2 with TRBJ2-1; D is perhaps TRBD1 or TRBD2 (6 bases each). CDR1 is LGHNA and CDR2 is YNFKEQ in the germline V gene. This CDR3 comprises 13 residues. V lost 0 bases and J lost 10, with 10 bases in between. In DNA, the CDR3 is TGTGCCAGCAGCCAAGATATAGGGGGGGAGCAGTTCTTC. Protein product: CASSQDIGGEQFF.

Many counts were recorded for this clonotype. V gene TRBV12-3 or TRBV12-4 combines with J gene TRBJ1-1; 7 bases are a match to TRBD1. The trim removed 3 bases at V and 5 bases at J, leaving 3 bases unmatched. This CDR3 is 13 amino acids long. The DNA for the CDR3 is TGTGCCAGCAGTTTGACAGGGAGAACTGAAGCTTTCTTT. Protein sequence: CASSLTGRTEAFF.

This clonotype was found many times. The chain carries TRBV20-1 and TRBJ1-1; D possibly corresponds to TRBD1 (5 bases). Trimming removed 3 bases from V and 5 bases from J, with 16 bases in between. The length of the CDR3 is 14 residues. Germline values: CDR1 DFQATT, CDR2 SNEGSKA (reference sequence). This CDR3 reads CSASPPGLRTEAFF. In DNA form, the CDR3 reads TGCAGTGCTAGCCCTCCAGGGCTGCGGACTGAAGCTTTCTTT.

This clonotype was detected many times. This chain uses TRBV20-1 with TRBJ2-3, with D perhaps assigned TRBD1 or TRBD2 (6 bases each). The ends were cut back, 6 bases at V and 2 bases at J, with 15 bases in the middle. The CDR3 covers 14 residues. The germline V gene has CDR1 DFQATT and CDR2 SNEGSKA (reference sequence). The CDR3 is CSARGGAVTDTQYF. CDR3 DNA: TGCAGTGCCAGGGGCGGGGCCGTCACAGATACGCAGTATTTT.

Concerning this clonotype itself: A much larger clonotype is one base distant, so this may be a read error. V is TRBV6-6 and J is TRBJ2-1; D gene ambiguous. This CDR3 region has 11 residues. Germline V CDR1 and CDR2: MNHNY, SVGAGI (reference sequence). The CDR3 DNA reads as TGTGACAGCAGTCAACGGGATGAGCAGTTCTTC. Translation gives CDSSQRDEQFF.

This clonotype was seen repeatedly, ten times or more. The genes are TRBV7-2 and TRBJ1-2; D ambiguous. V was clipped by 1 base and J by 1 base, with 7 bases between them. This CDR3 has 14 amino acids. Germline CDR1 SGHTA, CDR2 FQGNSA. In DNA form, the CDR3 reads TGTGCCAGCAGCTTAGAGTTTAATAACTATGGCTACACCTTC. Encoded protein: CASSLEFNNYGYTF.

The sample holds many counts of this clonotype. The V call is TRBV5-6, the J call TRBJ1-1, with D hard to call. CDR3 length equals 13 residues. Germline lookup yields CDR1 SGHDT and CDR2 YYEEEE. The ends were cut back, 4 bases at V and 4 bases at J, with 11 bases in the middle. The CDR3 here is CASSGGSVTEAFF. As DNA, the CDR3 is TGTGCCAGCAGCGGTGGTTCGGTCACTGAAGCTTTCTTT.

This clonotype was recorded at least ten times. V and J are TRBV12-3 or TRBV12-4 and TRBJ2-7; D possibly uses TRBD1 or TRBD2 (5 bases each). V was shortened by 7 bases and J by 0 bases, with 16 bases between the two germline ends. CDR3 size: 15 residues. Here the CDR3 reads CASTSRGSGSYEQYF. CDR3 bases: TGTGCCAGCACCTCGAGGGGATCGGGCTCCTACGAGCAGTACTTC.

The sample holds many counts of this clonotype. The chain carries TRBV5-1 and TRBJ2-7; D unclear. This CDR3 is built from 12 residues. Germline values: CDR1 SGHRS, CDR2 YFSETQ. V was cut by 2 bases and J by 5 bases, with 8 bases left in between. CDR3 in DNA: TGCGCCAGCAGCTTAAAAGGGAACGAGCAGTACTTC. Translation gives CASSLKGNEQYF.